This T cell receptor beta chain was obtained from a study of beta chain features in type 1 diabetes. Study observations and caveats: Among all four CD4+ subsets, Type 1 diabetes patients had TCRB CDR3s that were moderately but significantly shorter.

There are 14 residues in the CDR3. Germline trimming cut 5 bases from V and 2 bases from J; bases unmatched to any gene: 5. CDR1 is SQVTM and CDR2 is ANQGSEA in the germline V gene. The study reverse transcribed the entire isolated RNA, so it sequenced expressed TCRB transcripts. Libraries were prepared by immunoSEQ multiplex PCR; TCRdb keeps only in-frame clonotypes and omits some of them. The sample comprises a few hundred thousand clones, roughly 14% of which are singletons, and roughly 0.015% rests with the top ten. This clone turned up a few times. Its target is not known. This receptor was taken from a woman between 18 and 30 years old with type 1 diabetes. The sequenced sample consisted of naive CD4+ T cells from blood. This chain links TRBV29-1 with TRBJ2-3; the match to TRBD1 covers 9 bases. Here the CDR3 reads CSVRQGDPTDTQYF. CDR3 bases: TGCAGCGTTCGACAGGGGGATCCCACAGATACGCAGTATTTT.